What follows describes a single T cell receptor beta chain. CD45RO-negative cells were positively selected for CCR7, leaving out terminally differentiated effector memory CD45RA+ cells. Healthy adults negative for HIV, lacking recent acute infections or vaccinations, served as donors. These data come from a study of shared clonotypes between healthy human individuals. For the study at large: Plates per donor: three CD4 naive, three CD4 memory, two CD8 naive, one CD8 memory.

Data came from immunoSEQ multiplex PCR; TCRdb stores just in-frame clones and leaves some out. Of nearly 2 million clones in the sample, just under 95% were seen once. The CDR3 is 13 residues long. Germline CDR1 MGHRA, CDR2 YSYEKL. With 5 bases clipped from V and 2 bases from J, the junction kept 2 bases outside the gene matches. V gene TRBV4-1 combines with J gene TRBJ2-7, with TRBD1 matching over 8 bases. Sequenced: naive CD8+ T cells sorted from blood. This sequence originates from a man younger than 30 in good health. The CDR3 DNA reads TGCGCCAGCAGCGCAGGGGGCCCCTACGAGCAGTACTTC. This translates into CASSAGGPYEQYF.